What follows is one TCR beta chain and its context. This sample is part of a study of STAT5B mutations in CD4+ large granular lymphocyte leukemia. The authors' processing: The detection floor for productive clonotype frequency was 2.59 x 10-5. Profiling relied on immunoSEQ multiplex PCR, and the TCRdb table lists in-frame clones only, not all of them. Clone size and the V and J calls come from that table; the DNA yielded D and trimming. The sample records roughly 48,000 clones, around 70% being singletons. The germline CDR1 and CDR2 sequences are MDHEN and SYDVKM. There are 14 residues in the CDR3. V was pared by 3 bases and J by 8 bases, with 11 bases between.

Sequencing used CD4+ T cells from blood buffy coats. This chain links TRBV28 with TRBJ1-6; D may be TRBD1 (6 bases). The sequence came from a human donor in good health. The CDR3 spells CASSFRGSDSPLHF. CDR3 in DNA: TGTGCCAGCAGTTTCAGGGGTTCTGATTCACCCCTCCACTTT.